The entry below gives a single TCR beta chain sequence along with its context. The antigen remains undetermined. The record originates from a study of cytotoxic CD8 clonotypes in ibrutinib-treated CLL. On the study more broadly: Results showed some 25 partial and 2 complete responses; following median roughly 68 months, approximately 14 remained remitted, roughly 12 advanced. Study findings and constraints: Collection times varied between progressing and sustained-remission patients. Rare overall, public clonotypes shrank or held steady under therapy.

With 3 bases clipped from V and 5 bases from J, the junction kept 7 bases outside the gene matches. Germline CDR1 is SGDLS and CDR2 is YYNGEE. This CDR3 has 15 amino acids. Only in-frame clones appear in the TCRdb table, and some are missing; sequencing was by immunoSEQ multiplex PCR. The profile covers some 85,000 clones, with 75% to 80% appearing a single time and around 23% taken by the ten largest. This receptor was obtained from a human donor with chronic lymphocytic leukemia. The sequences come from PBMCs, collected after 24 months of ibrutinib treatment. The rearrangement links TRBV9 to TRBJ2-5; TRBD1 matches at 10 bases. CDR3 sequence: CASSGGQGPRETQYF. The CDR3 nucleotides are TGTGCCAGCAGCGGGGGACAGGGGCCTCGGGAGACCCAGTACTTC.